This TCR beta chain emerged from a study of Graves' ophthalmopathy and Graves' hyperthyroidism. Study-wide background: Peripheral blood collection took place at initial diagnosis, before any treatment.

Ophthalmopathy not arising within 18 months of follow-up defined hyperthyroidism as stable. The authors enrolled newly diagnosed hyperthyroidism patients aged 18 to 65 with under 2 months' duration. RNA transcripts were the template, and TCR beta CDR3 regions were amplified from them. First-round RT-PCR with HTBI primers preceded a second-round multiplex PCR. Each CDR3 protein is one row after TCRdb ran MiXCR on the multiplex PCR reads. The table includes 400,000 to 450,000 distinct CDR3 sequences, around 21% detected once. This clonotype was seen repeatedly, ten times or more. After removal of 5 bases from V and 2 bases from J, the junction contained 6 bases not matched to a gene. The CDR3 has 14 amino acids. Germline CDR1 reads LNHDA; CDR2 reads SQIVND (reference sequence).

Sequencing used peripheral blood. The chain couples TRBV19 to TRBJ2-7, with 7 bases identical to TRBD1. This TCR was sampled from a young woman with stable Graves' hyperthyroidism. The CDR3 sequence: CASSFTGTAYEQYF. DNA of the CDR3: TGTGCCAGTAGTTTTACCGGGACAGCCTACGAGCAGTACTTC.